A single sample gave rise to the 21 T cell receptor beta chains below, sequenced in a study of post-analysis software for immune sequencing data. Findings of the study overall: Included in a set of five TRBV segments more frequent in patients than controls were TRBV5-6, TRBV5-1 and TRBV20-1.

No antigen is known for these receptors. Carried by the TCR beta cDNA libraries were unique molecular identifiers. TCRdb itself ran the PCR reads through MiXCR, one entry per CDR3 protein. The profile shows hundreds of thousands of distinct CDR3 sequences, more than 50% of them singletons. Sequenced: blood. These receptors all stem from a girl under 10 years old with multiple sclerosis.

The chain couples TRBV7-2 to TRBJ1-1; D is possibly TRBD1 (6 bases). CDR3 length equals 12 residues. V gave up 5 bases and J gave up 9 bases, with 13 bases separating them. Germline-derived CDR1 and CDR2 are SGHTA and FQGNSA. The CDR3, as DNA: TGTGCCAGCAGCCCCCAGGGGTTTAAAGCTTTCTTT. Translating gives CASSPQGFKAFF.

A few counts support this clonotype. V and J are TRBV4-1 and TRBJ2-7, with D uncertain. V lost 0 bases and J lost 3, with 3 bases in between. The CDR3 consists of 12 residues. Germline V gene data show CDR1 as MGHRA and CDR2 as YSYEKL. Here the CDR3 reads CASSQDLYEQYF. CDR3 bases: TGCGCCAGCAGCCAAGACCTCTACGAGCAGTACTTC.

The CDR3 region is CASSLGEGKNTEAFF. CDR3 sequence (DNA): TGTGCCAGCAGCCTAGGGGAGGGGAAGAACACTGAAGCTTTCTTT. The V gene is TRBV4-2, the J gene TRBJ1-1; tentative D call: TRBD1 (5 bases). The germline V and J ends were trimmed by 4 bases and 1 base, with 13 bases remaining between them. CDR3 length: 15 residues. Looked up from germline, CDR1 is LGHNA and CDR2 is YNFKEQ.

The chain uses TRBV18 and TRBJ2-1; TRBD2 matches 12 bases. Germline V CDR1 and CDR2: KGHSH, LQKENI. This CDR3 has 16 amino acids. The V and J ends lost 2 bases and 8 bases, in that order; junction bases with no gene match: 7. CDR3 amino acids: CASSPRTSGMGDEQFF. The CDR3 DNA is TGTGCCAGCTCACCAAGGACTAGCGGGATGGGTGATGAGCAGTTCTTC.

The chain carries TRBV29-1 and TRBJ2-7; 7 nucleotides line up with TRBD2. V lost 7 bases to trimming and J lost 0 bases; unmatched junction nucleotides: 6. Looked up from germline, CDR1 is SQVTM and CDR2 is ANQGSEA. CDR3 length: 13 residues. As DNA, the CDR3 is TGCAGCGCCGAAAGCGGGAACTCCTACGAGCAGTACTTC. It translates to CSAESGNSYEQYF.

CDR3 in DNA: TGTGCCAGCAGCTTAGTAGACCTTGTATTTAGCCCCGACTATGGCTACACCTTC. This encodes CASSLVDLVFSPDYGYTF. This chain uses TRBV7-9 with TRBJ1-2; no firm D call. The germline gives CDR1 SEHNR, CDR2 FQNEAQ (reference sequence). This CDR3 spans 18 amino acids. Trimming stripped 1 base from V and 3 bases from J, with 21 bases between.

The CDR3 is CASSDGCEQFF. In DNA, the CDR3 is TGTGCCAGCAGCGATGGTTGTGAGCAGTTCTTC. The chain recombines TRBV9 with TRBJ2-1; no reliable D call. V lost 3 bases and J 9 bases, leaving 7 bases between the germline ends. This CDR3 has 11 amino acids. Germline-derived CDR1 and CDR2 are SGDLS and YYNGEE.

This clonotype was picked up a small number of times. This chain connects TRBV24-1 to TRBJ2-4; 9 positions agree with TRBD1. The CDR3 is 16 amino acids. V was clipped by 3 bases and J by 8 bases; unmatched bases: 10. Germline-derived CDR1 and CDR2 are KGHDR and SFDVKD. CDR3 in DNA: TGTGCCACCAGTGATACCGGGACAGGGTCGTTTGACATTCAGTACTTC. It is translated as CATSDTGTGSFDIQYF.

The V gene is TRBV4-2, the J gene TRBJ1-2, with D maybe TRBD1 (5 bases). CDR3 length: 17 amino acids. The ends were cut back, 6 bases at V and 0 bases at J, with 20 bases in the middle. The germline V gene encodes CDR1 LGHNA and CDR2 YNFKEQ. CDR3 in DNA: TGTGCCAGCAGGAAGGAGGCCACAGGTCCCACTAACTATGGCTACACCTTC. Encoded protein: CASRKEATGPTNYGYTF.

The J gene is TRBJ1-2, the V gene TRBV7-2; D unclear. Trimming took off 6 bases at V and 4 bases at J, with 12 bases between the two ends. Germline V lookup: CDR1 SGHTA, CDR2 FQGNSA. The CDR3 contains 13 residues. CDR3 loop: CASSSGRGYGYTF. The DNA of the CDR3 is TGTGCCAGCAGTAGCGGACGGGGCTATGGCTACACCTTC.

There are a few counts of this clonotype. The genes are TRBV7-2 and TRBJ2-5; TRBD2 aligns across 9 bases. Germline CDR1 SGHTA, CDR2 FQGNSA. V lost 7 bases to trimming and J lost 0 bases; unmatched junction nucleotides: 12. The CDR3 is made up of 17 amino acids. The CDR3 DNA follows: TGTGCCAGCAACCCTATGGGACTAGCAATCTACCAAGAGACCCAGTACTTC. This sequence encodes CASNPMGLAIYQETQYF.

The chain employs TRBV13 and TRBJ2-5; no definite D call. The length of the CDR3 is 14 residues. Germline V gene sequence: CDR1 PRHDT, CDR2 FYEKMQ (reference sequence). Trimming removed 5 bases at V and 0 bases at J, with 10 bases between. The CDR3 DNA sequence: TGTGCCAGCAGCCCAAGACTGGACCAAGAGACCCAGTACTTC. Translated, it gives CASSPRLDQETQYF.

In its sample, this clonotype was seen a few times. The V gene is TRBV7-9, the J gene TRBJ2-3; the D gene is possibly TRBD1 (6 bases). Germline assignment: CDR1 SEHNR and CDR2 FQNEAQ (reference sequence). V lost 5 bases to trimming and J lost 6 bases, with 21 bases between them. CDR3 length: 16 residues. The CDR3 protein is CASSPGASRLTDTQYF. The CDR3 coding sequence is TGTGCCAGCAGCCCAGGGGCTAGTCGACTCACGGATACGCAGTATTTT.

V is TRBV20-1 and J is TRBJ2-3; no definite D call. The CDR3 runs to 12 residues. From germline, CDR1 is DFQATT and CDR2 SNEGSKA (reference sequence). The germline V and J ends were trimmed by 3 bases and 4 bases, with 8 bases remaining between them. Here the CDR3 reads CSASEASDTQYF. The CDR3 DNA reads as TGCAGTGCTAGCGAGGCCTCAGATACGCAGTATTTT.

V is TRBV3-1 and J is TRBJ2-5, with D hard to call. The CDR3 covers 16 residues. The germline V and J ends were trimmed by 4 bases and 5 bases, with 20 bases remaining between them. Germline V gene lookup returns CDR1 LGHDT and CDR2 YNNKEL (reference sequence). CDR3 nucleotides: TGTGCCAGCAGCCCTACGATGGACCCCCCAACGGAGACCCAGTACTTC. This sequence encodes CASSPTMDPPTETQYF.

CDR3 in amino acids: CASRLGGSQPQHF. CDR3 DNA sequence: TGTGCCAGTAGATTGGGGGGTTCTCAGCCCCAGCATTTT. The chain uses TRBV19 and TRBJ1-5; D is perhaps TRBD1 (5 bases). The CDR3 is 13 residues long. The ends were cut back, 6 bases at V and 6 bases at J, with 12 bases in the middle. Germline values: CDR1 LNHDA, CDR2 SQIVND (reference sequence).

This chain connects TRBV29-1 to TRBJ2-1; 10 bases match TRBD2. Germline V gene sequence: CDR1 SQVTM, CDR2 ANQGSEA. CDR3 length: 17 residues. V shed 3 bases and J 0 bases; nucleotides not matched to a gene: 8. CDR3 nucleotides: TGCAGCGTTGATCCCCTTACTAGCGGGAACTCCTACAATGAGCAGTTCTTC. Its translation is CSVDPLTSGNSYNEQFF.

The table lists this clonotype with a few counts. The CDR3 loop is CASSFLTGELFF. CDR3 sequence (DNA): TGTGCCAGCAGTTTTTTGACCGGGGAGCTGTTTTTT. The chain carries TRBV6-5 and TRBJ2-2; unclear D gene. V gave up 4 bases and J gave up 5 bases, with 5 bases separating them. This CDR3 comprises 12 residues. The germline V gene has CDR1 MNHEY and CDR2 SVGAGI.

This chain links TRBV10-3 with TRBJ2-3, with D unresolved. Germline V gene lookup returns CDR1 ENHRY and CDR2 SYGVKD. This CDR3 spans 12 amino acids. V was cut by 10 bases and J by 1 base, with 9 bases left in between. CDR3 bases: TGTGCCACCGCTTTCGGCACAGATACGCAGTATTTT. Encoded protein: CATAFGTDTQYF.

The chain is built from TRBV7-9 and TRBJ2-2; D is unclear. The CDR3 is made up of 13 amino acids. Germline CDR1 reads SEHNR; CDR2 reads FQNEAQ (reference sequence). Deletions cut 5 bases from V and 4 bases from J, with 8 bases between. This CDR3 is CASSRRVTGELFF. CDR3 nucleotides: TGTGCCAGCAGCCGACGGGTCACCGGGGAGCTGTTTTTT.

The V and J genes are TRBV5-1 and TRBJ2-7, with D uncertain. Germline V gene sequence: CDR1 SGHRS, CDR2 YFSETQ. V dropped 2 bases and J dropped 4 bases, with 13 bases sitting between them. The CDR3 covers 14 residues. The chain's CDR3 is CASSFVAVGYEQYF. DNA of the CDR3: TGCGCCAGCAGCTTTGTGGCTGTCGGGTACGAGCAGTACTTC. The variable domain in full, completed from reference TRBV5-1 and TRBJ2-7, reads KAGVTQTPRYLIKTRGQQVTLSCSPISGHRSVSWYQQTPGQGLQFLFEYFSETQRNKGNFPGRFSGRQFSNSRSEMNVSTLELGDSALYLCASSFVAVGYEQYFGPGTRLTVT.